This TCR beta chain came from a study of breast tumors, draining lymph nodes, adjacent tissues. Points from the study as a whole: Most tumor T cells seemingly derive from lymph node, then expand in tumor. Tumors had less TCR diversity than lymph nodes, more than nontumor tissue. Tumor and nontumor repertoires were significantly more similar in luminal-like than in basal-like breast cancer.

TCRdb re-analysed the multiplex PCR reads in MiXCR, keeping a single row per CDR3 protein. The sample carries fewer than 80,000 distinct CDR3 sequences, less than 50% recorded once. Regarding this clonotype: The antigen remains undetermined.

Sequencing was carried out using breast tumor tissue. The clonotype was recovered from a female donor with breast cancer. Some clones in this sample may be carry-over from other donors' samples.

The CDR3 DNA is TGTGCCAGCAGTCGACAGGGGAATCAGCCCCAGCATTTT. As protein: CASSRQGNQPQHF. J is TRBJ1-5 and V is TRBV13; TRBD1 matches at 8 bases. Losses at the gene ends were 6 bases for V and 4 bases for J; bases not matched to a gene: 2. CDR3 size: 13 residues. Looked up from germline, CDR1 is PRHDT and CDR2 is FYEKMQ (reference sequence).